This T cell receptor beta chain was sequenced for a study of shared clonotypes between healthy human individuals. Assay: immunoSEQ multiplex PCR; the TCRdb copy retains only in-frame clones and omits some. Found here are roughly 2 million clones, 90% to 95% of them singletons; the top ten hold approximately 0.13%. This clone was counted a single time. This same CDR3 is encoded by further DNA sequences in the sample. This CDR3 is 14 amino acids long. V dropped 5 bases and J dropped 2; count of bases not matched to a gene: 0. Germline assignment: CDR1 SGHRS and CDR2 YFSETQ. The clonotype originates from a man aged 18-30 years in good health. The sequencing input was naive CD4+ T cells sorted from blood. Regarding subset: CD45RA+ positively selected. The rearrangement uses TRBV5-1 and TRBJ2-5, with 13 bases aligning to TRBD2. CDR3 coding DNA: TGCGCCAGCAGGGGACTAGCGGGACAAGAGACCCAGTACTTC. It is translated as CASRGLAGQETQYF. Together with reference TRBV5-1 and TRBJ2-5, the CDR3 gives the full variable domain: KAGVTQTPRYLIKTRGQQVTLSCSPISGHRSVSWYQQTPGQGLQFLFEYFSETQRNKGNFPGRFSGRQFSNSRSEMNVSTLELGDSALYLCASRGLAGQETQYFGPGTRLLVL.